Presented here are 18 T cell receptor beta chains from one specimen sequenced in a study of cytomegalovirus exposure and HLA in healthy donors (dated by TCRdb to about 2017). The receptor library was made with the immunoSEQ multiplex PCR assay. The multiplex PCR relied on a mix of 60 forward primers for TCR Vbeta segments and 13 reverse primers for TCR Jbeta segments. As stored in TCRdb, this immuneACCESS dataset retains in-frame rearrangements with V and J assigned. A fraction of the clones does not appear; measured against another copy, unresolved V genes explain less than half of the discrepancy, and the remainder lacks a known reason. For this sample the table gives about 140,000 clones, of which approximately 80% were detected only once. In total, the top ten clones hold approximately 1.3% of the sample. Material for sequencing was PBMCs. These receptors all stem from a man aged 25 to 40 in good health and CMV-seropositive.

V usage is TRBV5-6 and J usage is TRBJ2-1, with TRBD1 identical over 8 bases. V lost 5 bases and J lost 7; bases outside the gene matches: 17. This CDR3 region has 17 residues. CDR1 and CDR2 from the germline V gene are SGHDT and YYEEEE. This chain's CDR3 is CASRRDPGQVSLNEQFF. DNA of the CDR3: TGTGCCAGCAGGCGGGATCCGGGACAGGTCAGTTTGAATGAGCAGTTCTTC.

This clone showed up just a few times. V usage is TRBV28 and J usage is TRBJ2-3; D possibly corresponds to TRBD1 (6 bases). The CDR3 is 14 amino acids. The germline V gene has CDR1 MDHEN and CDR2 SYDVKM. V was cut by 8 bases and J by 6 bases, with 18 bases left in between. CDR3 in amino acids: CASGNGQLADTQYF. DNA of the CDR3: TGTGCCAGCGGAAACGGACAGCTTGCGGATACGCAGTATTTT.

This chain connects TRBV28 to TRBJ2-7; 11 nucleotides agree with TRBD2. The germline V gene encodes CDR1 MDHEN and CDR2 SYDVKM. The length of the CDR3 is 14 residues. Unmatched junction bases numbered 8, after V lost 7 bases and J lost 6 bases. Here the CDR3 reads CASTPLAGALEQYF. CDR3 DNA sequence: TGTGCCAGCACACCACTAGCGGGGGCCCTCGAGCAGTACTTC.

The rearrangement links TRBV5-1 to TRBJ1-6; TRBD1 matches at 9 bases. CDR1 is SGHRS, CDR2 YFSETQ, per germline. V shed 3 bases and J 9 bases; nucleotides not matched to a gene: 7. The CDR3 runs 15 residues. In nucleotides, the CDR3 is TGCGCCAGCAGCTCACGGACAGGGGATGGTTCACCCCTCCACTTT. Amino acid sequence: CASSSRTGDGSPLHF.

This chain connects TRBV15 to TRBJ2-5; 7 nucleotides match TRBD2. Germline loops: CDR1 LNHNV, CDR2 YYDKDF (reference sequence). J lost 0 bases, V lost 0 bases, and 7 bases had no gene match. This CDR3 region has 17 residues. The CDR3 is CATSRDKGTSDQETQYF. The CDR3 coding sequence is TGTGCCACCAGCAGAGATAAGGGTACTAGCGACCAAGAGACCCAGTACTTC.

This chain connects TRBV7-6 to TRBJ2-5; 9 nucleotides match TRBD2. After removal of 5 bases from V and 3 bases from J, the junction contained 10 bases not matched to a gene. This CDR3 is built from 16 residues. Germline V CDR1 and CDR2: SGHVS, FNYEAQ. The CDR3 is CASSLLRASGEETQYF. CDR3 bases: TGTGCCAGCAGCCTACTTAGGGCTAGCGGGGAAGAGACCCAGTACTTC.

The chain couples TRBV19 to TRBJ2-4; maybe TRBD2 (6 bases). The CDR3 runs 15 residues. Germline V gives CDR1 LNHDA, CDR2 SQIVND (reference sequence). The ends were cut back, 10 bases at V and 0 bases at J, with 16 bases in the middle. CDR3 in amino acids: CATMTSRLAKNIQYF. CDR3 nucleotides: TGTGCCACCATGACTAGTCGGCTAGCCAAAAACATTCAGTACTTC. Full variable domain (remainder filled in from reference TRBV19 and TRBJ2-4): DGGITQSPKYLFRKEGQNVTLSCEQNLNHDAMYWYRQDPGQGLRLIYYSQIVNDFQKGDIAEGYSVSREKKESFPLTVTSAQKNPTAFYLCATMTSRLAKNIQYFGAGTRLSVL.

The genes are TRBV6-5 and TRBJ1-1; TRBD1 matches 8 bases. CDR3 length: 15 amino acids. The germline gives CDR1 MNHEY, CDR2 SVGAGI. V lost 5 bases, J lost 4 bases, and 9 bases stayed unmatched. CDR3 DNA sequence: TGTGCCAGCAGTGGTCTGACAGGGGATGGCACTGAAGCTTTCTTT. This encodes CASSGLTGDGTEAFF.

This CDR3 is CAIGAGVIYEQYF. The CDR3 DNA reads TGTGCCATCGGGGCGGGAGTGATCTACGAGCAGTACTTC. V is TRBV10-3 and J is TRBJ2-7, with 7 bases aligning to TRBD2. CDR3 length equals 13 residues. J lost 3 bases, V lost 8 bases, and 7 bases had no gene match. Germline CDR1 is ENHRY and CDR2 is SYGVKD.

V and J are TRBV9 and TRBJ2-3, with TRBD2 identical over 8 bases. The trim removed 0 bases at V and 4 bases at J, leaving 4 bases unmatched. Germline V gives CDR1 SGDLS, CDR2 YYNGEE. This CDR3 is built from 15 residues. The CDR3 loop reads CASSVDGGAADTQYF. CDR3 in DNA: TGTGCCAGCAGCGTAGACGGGGGGGCGGCAGATACGCAGTATTTT.

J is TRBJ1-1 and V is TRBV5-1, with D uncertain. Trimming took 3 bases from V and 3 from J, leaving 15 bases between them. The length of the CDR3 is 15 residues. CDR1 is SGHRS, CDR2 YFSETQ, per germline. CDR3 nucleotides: TGCGCCAGCAGCTCTGGGAGAATTGGGGACACTGAAGCTTTCTTT. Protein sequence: CASSSGRIGDTEAFF. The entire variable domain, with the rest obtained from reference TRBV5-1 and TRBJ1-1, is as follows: KAGVTQTPRYLIKTRGQQVTLSCSPISGHRSVSWYQQTPGQGLQFLFEYFSETQRNKGNFPGRFSGRQFSNSRSEMNVSTLELGDSALYLCASSSGRIGDTEAFFGQGTRLTVV.

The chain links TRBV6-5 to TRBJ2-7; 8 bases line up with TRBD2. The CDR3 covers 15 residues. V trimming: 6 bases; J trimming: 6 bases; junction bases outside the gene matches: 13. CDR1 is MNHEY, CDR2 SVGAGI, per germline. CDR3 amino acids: CASSSSRTSRSEQYF. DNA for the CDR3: TGTGCCAGCAGCTCCTCGAGGACTAGCCGATCCGAGCAGTACTTC.

The CDR3: CASGLTGLGGAQQPQHF. As DNA, the CDR3 is TGTGCTAGTGGTTTGACAGGTTTAGGGGGCGCTCAGCAGCCCCAGCATTTT. The V and J genes are TRBV12-5 and TRBJ1-5; 7 bases map to TRBD1. V lost 2 bases to trimming and J lost 7 bases; unmatched junction nucleotides: 14. The CDR3 sequence is 17 residues long. The V gene's germline CDR1 is LGHNT and CDR2 FRNRAP.

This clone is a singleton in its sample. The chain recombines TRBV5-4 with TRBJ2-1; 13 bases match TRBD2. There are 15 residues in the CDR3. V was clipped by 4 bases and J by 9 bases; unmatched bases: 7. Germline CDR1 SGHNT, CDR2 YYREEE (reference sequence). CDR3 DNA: TGTGCCAGCAGCCCGATGACTAGCGGGGGGATTGAGCAGTTCTTC. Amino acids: CASSPMTSGGIEQFF.

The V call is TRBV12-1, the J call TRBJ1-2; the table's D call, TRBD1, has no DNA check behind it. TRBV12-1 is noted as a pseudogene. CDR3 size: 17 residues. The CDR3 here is CASSFVGRLLANYGYTF. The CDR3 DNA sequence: TGTGCCAGCAGCTTTGTGGGCCGGTTGTTAGCTAACTATGGCTACACCTTC.

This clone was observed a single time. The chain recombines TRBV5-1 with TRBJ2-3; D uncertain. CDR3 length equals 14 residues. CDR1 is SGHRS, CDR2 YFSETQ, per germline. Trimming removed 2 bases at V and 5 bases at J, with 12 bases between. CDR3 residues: CASSFYREQDTQYF. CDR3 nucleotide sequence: TGCGCCAGCAGCTTTTACCGAGAGCAAGATACGCAGTATTTT.

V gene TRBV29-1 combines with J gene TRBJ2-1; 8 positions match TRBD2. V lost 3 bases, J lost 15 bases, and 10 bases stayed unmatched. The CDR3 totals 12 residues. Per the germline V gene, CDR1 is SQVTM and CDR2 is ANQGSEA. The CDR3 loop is CSVETSEPPGFF. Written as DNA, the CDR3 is TGCAGCGTTGAGACTAGCGAACCCCCGGGGTTCTTC.

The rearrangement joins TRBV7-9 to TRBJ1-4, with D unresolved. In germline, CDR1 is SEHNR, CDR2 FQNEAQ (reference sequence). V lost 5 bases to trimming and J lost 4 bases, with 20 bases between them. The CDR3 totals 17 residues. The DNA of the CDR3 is TGTGCCAGCAGCGCCCGCCCTGGTAGGAGGGATAATGAAAAACTGTTTTTT. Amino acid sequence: CASSARPGRRDNEKLFF.